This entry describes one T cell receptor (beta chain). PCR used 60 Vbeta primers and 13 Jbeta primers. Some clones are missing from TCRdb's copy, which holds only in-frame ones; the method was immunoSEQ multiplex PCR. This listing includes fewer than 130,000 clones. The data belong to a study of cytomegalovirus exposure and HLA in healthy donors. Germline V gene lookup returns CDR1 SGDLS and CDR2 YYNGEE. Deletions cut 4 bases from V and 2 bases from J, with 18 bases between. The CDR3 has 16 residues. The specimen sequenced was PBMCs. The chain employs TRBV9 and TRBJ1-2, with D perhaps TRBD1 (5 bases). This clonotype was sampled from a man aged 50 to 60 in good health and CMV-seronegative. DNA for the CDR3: TGTGCCAGCAGCTTTGGGGCCTCCCCGGACAACTATGGCTACACCTTC. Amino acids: CASSFGASPDNYGYTF.